This is a list of T cell receptor beta chains from one sample in a study of blood T cell repertoires in COVID-19. The method was immunoSEQ multiplex PCR; TCRdb's version includes in-frame clones alone and lacks a portion of them. The data show fewer than 250,000 clones, around four fifths seen once. Sequences were obtained from peripheral blood. These receptors were obtained from a man between 50 and 59 years old with acute or convalescent COVID-19. Both conserved end residues are part of each CDR3. The D gene is left open where the match is weak. Size is stated for part of the rows, as once, few or many counts, or as a class when the clone is expanded.

j_call v_call clone_size d_call cdr3_aa cdr3_nt
TRBJ1-1 TRBV28 once TRBD1 CASSSQQGAITEAFF TGTGCCAGCAGTTCTCAACAGGGGGCCATCACTGAAGCTTTCTTT
TRBJ1-5 TRBV30 NA NA CAWSRNRDQPQHF TGTGCCTGGAGTCGGAACAGGGACCAGCCCCAGCATTTT
TRBJ1-2 TRBV19 NA NA CASSHLGSGYTF TGTGCCAGTAGTCATCTGGGCTCTGGCTACACCTTC
TRBJ2-2 TRBV18 NA NA CASSPPGLRGSHGELFF TGTGCCAGCTCACCACCGGGGTTGCGGGGATCCCACGGGGAGCTGTTTTTT
TRBJ2-5 TRBV6-2/TRBV6-3 NA NA CASSARLLQYF TGTGCCAGCAGTGCAAGACTCCTCCAGTACTTC
TRBJ1-2 TRBV20-1 NA NA CSASHQGLGGYTF TGCAGTGCTAGTCATCAGGGACTCGGCGGCTACACCTTC
TRBJ1-5 TRBV4-1 few TRBD1 CASSQERQGAQPQHF TGCGCCAGCAGCCAAGAAAGGCAGGGGGCTCAGCCCCAGCATTTT
TRBJ1-1 TRBV7-2 many NA CASSFSVNTEAFF TGTGCCAGCAGCTTCTCAGTGAACACTGAAGCTTTCTTT
TRBJ2-1 TRBV7-2 NA NA CASSLKQLSNEQFF TGTGCCAGCAGCTTAAAACAGCTCTCCAATGAGCAGTTCTTC
TRBJ2-5 TRBV12-5 few NA CASGLNSGIGKQETQYF TGTGCTAGTGGTTTGAACTCCGGGATTGGAAAGCAAGAGACCCAGTACTTC
TRBJ2-7 TRBV6-4 few NA CASNELSSYEQYF TGTGCCAGCAATGAACTAAGCTCCTACGAGCAGTACTTC
TRBJ1-1 TRBV30 NA TRBD1 CAWSLGGGSTEAFF TGTGCCTGGAGCCTAGGGGGCGGTAGCACTGAAGCTTTCTTT
TRBJ1-5 TRBV19 NA TRBD1 CASRRTGGNQPQHF TGTGCCAGTCGTCGGACAGGGGGTAATCAGCCCCAGCATTTT
TRBJ2-7 TRBV11-3 NA TRBD1 CASSLWTGRYEQYF TGTGCCAGCAGCCTTTGGACAGGGAGATACGAGCAGTACTTC
TRBJ1-1 TRBV10-1 NA NA CASRQGRNTEAFF TGCGCCAGCAGACAGGGAAGGAACACTGAAGCTTTCTTT
TRBJ2-1 TRBV12-3/TRBV12-4 NA NA CASATYNEQFF TGTGCCAGCGCGACCTACAATGAGCAGTTCTTC
TRBJ1-2 TRBV5-6 NA NA CASSLASGAGGYTF TGTGCCAGCAGCTTGGCCTCAGGGGCTGGTGGCTACACCTTC
TRBJ2-1 TRBV2 NA NA CASRLLVSYNEQFF TGTGCCAGCAGGCTACTAGTTTCCTACAATGAGCAGTTCTTC
TRBJ1-1 TRBV19 NA NA CASRARGGPNTEAFF TGTGCCAGTAGGGCCCGGGGAGGGCCAAACACTGAAGCTTTCTTT